The text below deals with one T cell receptor beta chain. Its antigen is currently unknown. TCRdb's table, derived via immunoSEQ multiplex PCR, lists solely in-frame clones and lacks some. The sample shows tens of thousands of clones, 84% of them seen only once. There are 14 residues in the CDR3. Germline V gene sequence: CDR1 GTSNPN, CDR2 SVGIG (reference sequence). The germline V and J ends were trimmed by 2 bases and 5 bases, with 16 bases remaining between them. The data stem from a study of T cells in localized non-small cell lung cancer. The study, taken as a whole, reports: Of the tissues analyzed, uninvolved adjacent lung showed maximal T cell clonality, greater than tumor. Higher blood T cell density went with longer overall survival. Adjacent lung was found to contain a median approximately 52 of the top 100 tumor clones.

The source is a female donor over 55 with stage I lung adenocarcinoma. The chain employs TRBV30 and TRBJ2-7; D is possibly TRBD2 (6 bases). Sequencing was performed on peripheral blood, taken before any cancer treatment. DNA for the CDR3: TGTGCCTGGAGTTCAGGACTAAGCCCCCACGAGCAGTACTTC. Its protein is CAWSSGLSPHEQYF.